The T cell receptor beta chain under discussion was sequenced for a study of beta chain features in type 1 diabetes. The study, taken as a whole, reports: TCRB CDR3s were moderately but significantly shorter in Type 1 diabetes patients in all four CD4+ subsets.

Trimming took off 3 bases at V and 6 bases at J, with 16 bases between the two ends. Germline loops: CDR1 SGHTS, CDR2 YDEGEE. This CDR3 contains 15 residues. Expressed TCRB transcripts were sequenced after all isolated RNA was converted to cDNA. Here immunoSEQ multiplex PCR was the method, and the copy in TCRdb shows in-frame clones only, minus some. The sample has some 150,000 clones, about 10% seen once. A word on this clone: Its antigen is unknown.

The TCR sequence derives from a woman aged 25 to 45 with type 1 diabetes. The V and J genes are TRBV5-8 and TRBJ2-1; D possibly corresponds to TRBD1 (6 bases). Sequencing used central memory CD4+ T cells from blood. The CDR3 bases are TGTGCCAGCAGCTGGGACAATGCCAAGGGCAATGAGCAGTTCTTC. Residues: CASSWDNAKGNEQFF.